This T cell receptor (beta chain) was identified in a study of vaccination and CD4 T cells after COVID-19. The treatment here: roughly 11-day PBMC culture with coronavirus spike peptide pools or control peptides (ViraFEST assay). Investigators obtained the unexposed donor's CD4+ T cells before the COVID-19 pandemic (2011-2018). Sequencing of the DNA from cultured CD4+ T cells was carried out with the Oncomine TCR Beta short-read assay. Cultured CD4+ T cells yielded the extracted genomic DNA. Each CDR3 protein is one row after TCRdb ran MiXCR on the PCR reads. The sample has about 6,300 distinct CDR3 sequences, 33% seen once. The germline V and J ends were trimmed by 3 bases and 5 bases, with 10 bases remaining between them. CDR3 length: 13 residues. Germline CDR1 is SGHVS and CDR2 is FNYEAQ. In regard to this clonotype: Its antigen is not identified.

The TCR sequence derives from a human donor in good health. V usage is TRBV7-6 and J usage is TRBJ2-5; weak D call: TRBD1 (6 bases). Sequencing input: CD4+ T cells from blood, cultured in vitro. In nucleotides, the CDR3 is TGTGCCAGCAGCTTCAGGGGTGGGGAGACCCAGTACTTC. This encodes CASSFRGGETQYF.